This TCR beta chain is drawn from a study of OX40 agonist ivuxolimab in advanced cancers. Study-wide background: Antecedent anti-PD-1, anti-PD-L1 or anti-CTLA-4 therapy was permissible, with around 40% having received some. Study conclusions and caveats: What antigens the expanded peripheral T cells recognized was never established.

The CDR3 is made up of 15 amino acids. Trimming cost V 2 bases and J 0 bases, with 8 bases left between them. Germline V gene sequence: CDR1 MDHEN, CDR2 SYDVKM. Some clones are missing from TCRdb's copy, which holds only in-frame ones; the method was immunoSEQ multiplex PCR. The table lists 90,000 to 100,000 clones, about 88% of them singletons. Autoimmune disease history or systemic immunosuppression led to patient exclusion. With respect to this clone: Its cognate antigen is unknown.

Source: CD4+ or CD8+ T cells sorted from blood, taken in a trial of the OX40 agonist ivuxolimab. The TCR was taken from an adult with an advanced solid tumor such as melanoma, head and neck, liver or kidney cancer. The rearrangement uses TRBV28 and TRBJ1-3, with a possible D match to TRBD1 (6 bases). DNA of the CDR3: TGTGCCAGCAGTTTAGGACAGATCTCTGGAAACACCATATATTTT. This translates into CASSLGQISGNTIYF.